Below are 29 T cell receptor beta chains sequenced from a single sample in a study of cytomegalovirus exposure and HLA in healthy donors. The PCR had 60 Vbeta and 13 Jbeta primers. Assay used: immunoSEQ multiplex PCR; TCRdb lists only in-frame clones, some missing. The table records about 150,000 clones, approximately 86% of them present only once. The specimen was PBMCs. Receptor source: a woman aged 50 to 65 in good health and CMV-seropositive.

The genes are TRBV27 and TRBJ2-3; the D is unclear. The V end lost 1 base, the J end lost 6 bases, and 14 bases lay between the germline ends. Germline V gene lookup returns CDR1 MNHEY and CDR2 SMNVEV (reference sequence). The CDR3 is 15 residues long. In DNA form, the CDR3 reads TGTGCCAGCAGTTTATTCGCCTATACCAGGGATACGCAGTATTTT. As protein: CASSLFAYTRDTQYF.

This sequence joins TRBV6-1 and TRBJ2-4; 7 bases fit TRBD2. The CDR3 totals 17 residues. V shed 5 bases and J 7 bases; nucleotides not matched to a gene: 17. Germline CDR1 reads MNHNS; CDR2 reads SASEGT. The CDR3 DNA is TGTGCCAGCAGTCAAGGGAGGGAAGTGGGCCCGCGGAACATTCAGTACTTC. Its protein is CASSQGREVGPRNIQYF.

V usage is TRBV20-1 and J usage is TRBJ2-1; the D is unclear. The CDR3 sequence is 11 residues long. Germline CDR1 reads DFQATT; CDR2 reads SNEGSKA (reference sequence). Deletions cut 0 bases from V and 6 bases from J, with 3 bases between. This CDR3 reads CSARDLNEQFF. For the CDR3, the DNA is TGCAGTGCTAGAGATCTCAATGAGCAGTTCTTC.

The chain is built from TRBV6-6 and TRBJ1-4, with a tentative D call TRBD1 (5 bases). V lost 8 bases and J 7 bases, leaving 17 bases between the germline ends. The CDR3 loop spans 14 amino acids. From germline, CDR1 is MNHNY and CDR2 SVGAGI (reference sequence). The CDR3 here is CASQGSTTGEKLFF. CDR3 nucleotide sequence: TGTGCCAGCCAGGGATCCACCACTGGTGAAAAACTGTTTTTT.

This chain links TRBV5-6 with TRBJ2-2; D not resolved. With 4 bases removed from V and 1 base from J, the gap between germline ends came to 8 bases. The CDR3 extends over 14 amino acids. Germline V gene data show CDR1 as SGHDT and CDR2 as YYEEEE. The CDR3 nucleotides read TGTGCCAGCAGCGGGCTCCTGAACACCGGGGAGCTGTTTTTT. Translation: CASSGLLNTGELFF.

Written as DNA, the CDR3 is TGTGCCAGCAGTTACTCGCGGGACAGTTTAGACACCATATATTTT. Its protein is CASSYSRDSLDTIYF. The rearrangement uses TRBV6-5 and TRBJ1-3; 7 positions match TRBD1. CDR3 length equals 15 residues. The ends lost 0 bases at V and 8 bases at J; junction bases unmatched: 7. Germline CDR1 is MNHEY and CDR2 is SVGAGI.

The V call is TRBV6-5, the J call TRBJ2-7; 7 bases fit TRBD2. The germline CDR1 and CDR2 sequences are MNHEY and SVGAGI. The CDR3 spans 15 residues. The trim removed 0 bases at V and 2 bases at J, leaving 4 bases unmatched. CDR3 sequence reads: CASSYSGGETYEQYF. As DNA, the CDR3 is TGTGCCAGCAGTTACTCGGGGGGGGAGACCTACGAGCAGTACTTC.

V usage is TRBV10-3 and J usage is TRBJ1-2, with a possible D match to TRBD1 (6 bases). This CDR3 has 14 amino acids. The ends were cut back, 7 bases at V and 5 bases at J, with 17 bases in the middle. The V gene's germline CDR1 is ENHRY and CDR2 SYGVKD. The CDR3 sequence is CAITSDRSGYGYTF. The CDR3, as DNA: TGTGCCATCACCAGCGACAGGTCGGGATATGGCTACACCTTC.

This sequence joins TRBV2 and TRBJ2-2, with TRBD1 matching over 8 bases. This CDR3 is built from 15 residues. V lost 5 bases to trimming and J lost 1 base; unmatched junction nucleotides: 3. Germline CDR1 is SNHLY and CDR2 is FYNNEI. This chain's CDR3 is CASSRTGRNTGELFF. CDR3 in DNA: TGTGCCAGCAGTCGGACAGGGCGGAACACCGGGGAGCTGTTTTTT.

The chain's CDR3 is CASGTGELGEQYF. The CDR3 DNA reads as TGCGCCAGCGGGACAGGGGAATTGGGCGAGCAGTACTTC. J is TRBJ2-7 and V is TRBV5-1; 10 positions agree with TRBD1. CDR1 is SGHRS, CDR2 YFSETQ, per germline. J lost 6 bases, V lost 7 bases, and 7 bases had no gene match. This CDR3 is 13 amino acids long.

This clone was seen only a few times. The chain joins TRBV7-8 to TRBJ2-5, with D possibly matching TRBD2 (5 bases). The CDR3 has 15 residues. The germline V and J ends were trimmed by 1 base and 2 bases, with 11 bases remaining between them. In germline, CDR1 is SGHVS, CDR2 FQNEAQ. CDR3 coding DNA: TGTGCCAGCAGCTTAGAGAGCGGCTTACAAGAGACCCAGTACTTC. Its protein product is CASSLESGLQETQYF.

V gene TRBV27 combines with J gene TRBJ1-6; D is ambiguous. V lost 0 bases, J lost 6 bases, and 9 bases lay in between. The germline CDR1 and CDR2 sequences are MNHEY and SMNVEV (reference sequence). The CDR3 totals 15 residues. CDR3 nucleotides: TGTGCCAGCAGTTTATCCCGGGGAGCTAATTCACCCCTCCACTTT. Translating gives CASSLSRGANSPLHF.

V and J are TRBV10-3 and TRBJ1-3, with D maybe TRBD1 (6 bases). CDR3 length equals 14 residues. V lost 0 bases and J lost 9, with 12 bases in between. Germline CDR1 and CDR2: ENHRY and SYGVKD. The CDR3 here is CAISESIAGVTIYF. The CDR3 DNA follows: TGTGCCATCAGTGAGTCGATAGCAGGGGTCACCATATATTTT.

The V gene is TRBV5-1, the J gene TRBJ2-1, with a weak D call TRBD2 (5 bases). V was cut by 3 bases and J by 2 bases, with 18 bases left in between. In germline, CDR1 is SGHRS, CDR2 YFSETQ. The CDR3 sequence is 17 residues long. CDR3 loop: CASSSGSRSLAYNEQFF. The CDR3 bases are TGCGCCAGCAGCTCGGGGTCCAGGTCACTTGCCTACAATGAGCAGTTCTTC. Using reference TRBV5-1 and TRBJ2-1 for the parts outside the CDR3, the full variable domain is KAGVTQTPRYLIKTRGQQVTLSCSPISGHRSVSWYQQTPGQGLQFLFEYFSETQRNKGNFPGRFSGRQFSNSRSEMNVSTLELGDSALYLCASSSGSRSLAYNEQFFGPGTRLTVL.

The gene calls are TRBV6-1 and TRBJ1-1; tentatively, D is TRBD1 (5 bases). Deletions cut 6 bases from V and 4 bases from J, with 15 bases between. Germline V gene lookup returns CDR1 MNHNS and CDR2 SASEGT. The length of the CDR3 is 14 residues. CDR3 residues: CASSLDSRVTEAFF. Here the CDR3 DNA reads TGTGCCAGCAGCCTCGACAGCCGAGTCACTGAAGCTTTCTTT.

CDR3 loop: CASSPRVERTGELFF. In nucleotides, the CDR3 is TGTGCCAGCTCACCACGGGTCGAGCGGACCGGGGAGCTGTTTTTT. The chain has TRBV18 and TRBJ2-2, with TRBD2 as a possible D gene (5 bases). This CDR3 comprises 15 residues. The germline V gene has CDR1 KGHSH and CDR2 LQKENI. Trimming removed 1 base from V and 5 bases from J, with 11 bases in between.

This chain connects TRBV30 to TRBJ2-7; 10 nucleotides agree with TRBD1. Trimming cost V 0 bases and J 5 bases; bases outside gene matches: 7. The CDR3 has 15 amino acids. Germline assignment: CDR1 GTSNPN and CDR2 SVGIG (reference sequence). The CDR3 protein is CAWSVWPGQGNEQYF. As DNA, the CDR3 is TGTGCCTGGAGTGTATGGCCGGGACAGGGGAACGAGCAGTACTTC.

This chain connects TRBV4-2 to TRBJ2-6; possibly TRBD1 for D (6 bases). The CDR3 extends over 19 amino acids. The V and J ends lost 0 bases and 4 bases respectively, with 19 bases between them. Germline CDR1 is LGHNA and CDR2 is YNFKEQ. The CDR3 nucleotides read TGTGCCAGCAGCCAAGATCTTTTACGTGGGGGCGCAGGGGCCAACGTCCTGACTTTC. Its translation is CASSQDLLRGGAGANVLTF.

This clone was seen a few times. This rearrangement joins TRBV10-3 to TRBJ2-7, with 7 bases matching TRBD1. V gave up 2 bases and J gave up 2 bases; unmatched junction bases: 9. Looked up from germline, CDR1 is ENHRY and CDR2 is SYGVKD. This CDR3 has 16 residues. CDR3 protein: CAISEEVRGSTYEQYF. In nucleotides, the CDR3 is TGTGCCATCAGTGAGGAGGTCAGGGGGTCGACCTACGAGCAGTACTTC.

The V and J genes are TRBV5-8 and TRBJ2-1, with TRBD1 matching over 7 bases. V shed 4 bases and J 3 bases; nucleotides not matched to a gene: 7. CDR3 length equals 15 residues. Germline V gene lookup returns CDR1 SGHTS and CDR2 YDEGEE. CDR3 sequence reads: CASSADRRLYNEQFF. CDR3 in DNA: TGTGCCAGCAGCGCGGACAGGCGACTCTACAATGAGCAGTTCTTC.

This clone was seen a single time. This chain uses TRBV27 with TRBJ2-7; D uncertain. V lost 5 bases to trimming and J lost 2 bases, with 16 bases between them. CDR1 is MNHEY and CDR2 is SMNVEV in the germline V gene (reference sequence). The CDR3 has 15 amino acids. CDR3 in DNA: TGTGCCAGCAGTACAGTCGCACACCGAACCTACGAGCAGTACTTC. It yields the protein CASSTVAHRTYEQYF.

The gene calls are TRBV5-5 and TRBJ1-2; D may be TRBD1 (6 bases). The CDR3 runs 13 residues. Germline V lookup: CDR1 SGHKS, CDR2 YYEKEE (reference sequence). V was trimmed by 2 bases and J by 5 bases, leaving 10 bases between them. The CDR3 is CASSFSGDYGYTF. The CDR3 DNA reads as TGTGCCAGCAGCTTCTCAGGGGATTATGGCTACACCTTC. The full variable domain, in which reference TRBV5-5 and TRBJ1-2 provide the parts outside the CDR3, is DAGVTQSPTHLIKTRGQQVTLRCSPISGHKSVSWYQQVLGQGPQFIFQYYEKEERGRGNFPDRFSARQFPNYSSELNVNALLLGDSALYLCASSFSGDYGYTFGSGTRLTVV.

This chain links TRBV4-3 with TRBJ1-1, with 8 bases matching TRBD1. The CDR3 is 16 amino acids. CDR1 is LGHNA and CDR2 is YSLEER in the germline V gene. The trim removed 0 bases at V and 6 bases at J, leaving 9 bases unmatched. CDR3 loop: CASSQDSGGFAPEAFF. The DNA for the CDR3 is TGCGCCAGCAGCCAAGATTCAGGGGGCTTTGCGCCTGAAGCTTTCTTT.

This chain links TRBV19 with TRBJ2-7, with 8 bases identical to TRBD1. The CDR3 extends over 14 amino acids. The V and J ends lost 7 bases and 1 base, in that order; junction bases with no gene match: 6. Germline V gives CDR1 LNHDA, CDR2 SQIVND (reference sequence). In DNA, the CDR3 is TGTGCCAGTACCTTAGGACAGGGTTCCTACGAGCAGTACTTC. It codes for CASTLGQGSYEQYF.

The CDR3 sequence is CASSAHRDREQTGYGYTF. DNA of the CDR3: TGTGCCAGCAGCGCACACCGGGACAGGGAGCAAACTGGATATGGCTACACCTTC. The chain carries TRBV9 and TRBJ1-2; 9 bases align to TRBD1. This CDR3 contains 18 residues. The trim removed 3 bases at V and 5 bases at J, leaving 17 bases unmatched. CDR1 and CDR2 from the germline V gene are SGDLS and YYNGEE.

V is TRBV19 and J is TRBJ1-2, with 8 positions matching TRBD1. CDR1 and CDR2 from the germline V gene are LNHDA and SQIVND (reference sequence). This CDR3 is built from 17 residues. V lost 6 bases and J lost 3; bases outside the gene matches: 15. The CDR3 coding sequence is TGTGCCAGTAGCCCCGGGGGGACAGGCCTCTTCTACTATGGCTACACCTTC. Translated: CASSPGGTGLFYYGYTF.

The J gene is TRBJ2-7, the V gene TRBV6-6; D may be TRBD1 (6 bases). The CDR3 extends over 11 amino acids. V was pared by 6 bases and J by 4 bases, with 7 bases between. Germline V gene sequence: CDR1 MNHNY, CDR2 SVGAGI (reference sequence). This CDR3 reads CASRQGYEQYF. The CDR3 nucleotides are TGTGCCAGCAGACAGGGTTACGAGCAGTACTTC.

V gene TRBV28 combines with J gene TRBJ1-6; a weak D match, TRBD1 (6 bases). With 3 bases removed from V and 8 bases from J, the gap between germline ends came to 11 bases. This CDR3 contains 14 residues. The germline gives CDR1 MDHEN, CDR2 SYDVKM. CDR3 loop: CASSLRTAYSPLHF. DNA of the CDR3: TGTGCCAGCAGTTTGAGGACAGCCTATTCACCCCTCCACTTT.

The J gene is TRBJ1-3, the V gene TRBV6-1, with D possibly being TRBD1 (5 bases). V was cut by 4 bases and J by 0 bases, with 10 bases left in between. Germline values: CDR1 MNHNS, CDR2 SASEGT. This CDR3 has 15 residues. The CDR3 here is CASSATARSGNTIYF. CDR3 sequence (DNA): TGTGCCAGCAGTGCGACAGCTCGCTCTGGAAACACCATATATTTT.